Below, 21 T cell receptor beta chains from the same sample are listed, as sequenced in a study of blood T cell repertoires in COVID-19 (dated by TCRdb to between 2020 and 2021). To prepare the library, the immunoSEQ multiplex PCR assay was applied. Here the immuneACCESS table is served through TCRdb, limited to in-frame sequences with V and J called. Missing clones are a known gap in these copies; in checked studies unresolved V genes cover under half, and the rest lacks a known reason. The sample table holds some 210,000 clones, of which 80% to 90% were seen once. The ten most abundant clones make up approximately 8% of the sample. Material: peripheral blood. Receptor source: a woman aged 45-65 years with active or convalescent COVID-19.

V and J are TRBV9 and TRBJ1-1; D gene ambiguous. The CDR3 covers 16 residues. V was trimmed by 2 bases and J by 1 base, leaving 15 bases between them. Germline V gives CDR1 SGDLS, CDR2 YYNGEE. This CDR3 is CASSVSGLAGNTEAFF. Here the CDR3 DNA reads TGTGCCAGCAGCGTTTCAGGTCTGGCCGGGAACACTGAAGCTTTCTTT. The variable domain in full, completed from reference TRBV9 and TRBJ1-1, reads DSGVTQTPKHLITATGQRVTLRCSPRSGDLSVYWYQQSLDQGLQFLIQYYNGEERAKGNILERFSAQQFPDLHSELNLSSLELGDSALYFCASSVSGLAGNTEAFFGQGTRLTVV.

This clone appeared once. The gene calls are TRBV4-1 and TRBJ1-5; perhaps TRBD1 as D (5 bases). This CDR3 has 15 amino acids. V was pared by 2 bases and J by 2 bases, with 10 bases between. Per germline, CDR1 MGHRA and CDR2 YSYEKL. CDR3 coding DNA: TGCGCCAGCAGCCAACGGGGGGAGGGCAATCAGCCCCAGCATTTT. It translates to CASSQRGEGNQPQHF.

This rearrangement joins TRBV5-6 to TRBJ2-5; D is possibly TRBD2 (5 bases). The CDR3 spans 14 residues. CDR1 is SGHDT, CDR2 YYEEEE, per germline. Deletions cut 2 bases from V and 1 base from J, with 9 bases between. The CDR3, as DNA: TGTGCCAGCAGCTTCCTAGCTTTCCAAGAGACCCAGTACTTC. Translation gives CASSFLAFQETQYF.

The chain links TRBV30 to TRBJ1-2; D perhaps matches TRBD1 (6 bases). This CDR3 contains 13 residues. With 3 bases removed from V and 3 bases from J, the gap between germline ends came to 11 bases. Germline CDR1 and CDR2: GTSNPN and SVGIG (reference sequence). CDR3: CAWRGTGYYGYTF. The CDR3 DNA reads TGTGCCTGGAGGGGAACAGGGTACTATGGCTACACCTTC.

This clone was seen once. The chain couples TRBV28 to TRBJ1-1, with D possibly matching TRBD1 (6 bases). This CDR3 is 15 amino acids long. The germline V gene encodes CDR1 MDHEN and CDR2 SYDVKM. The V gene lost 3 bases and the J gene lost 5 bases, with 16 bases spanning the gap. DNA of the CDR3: TGTGCCAGCAGTTTTAGGGGGGGTAGCGGTACTGAAGCTTTCTTT. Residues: CASSFRGGSGTEAFF.

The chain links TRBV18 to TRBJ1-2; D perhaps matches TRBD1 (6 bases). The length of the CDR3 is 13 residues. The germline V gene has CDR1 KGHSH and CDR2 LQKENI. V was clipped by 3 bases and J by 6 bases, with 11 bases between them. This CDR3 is CASSPYRQDGYTF. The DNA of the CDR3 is TGTGCCAGCTCACCTTACAGACAGGATGGCTACACCTTC.

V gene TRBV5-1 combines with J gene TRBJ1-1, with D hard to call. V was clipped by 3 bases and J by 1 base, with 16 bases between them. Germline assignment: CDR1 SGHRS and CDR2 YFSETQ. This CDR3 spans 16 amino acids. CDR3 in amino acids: CASSSPNGQTNTEAFF. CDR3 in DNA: TGCGCCAGCAGCTCTCCGAATGGGCAAACGAACACTGAAGCTTTCTTT.

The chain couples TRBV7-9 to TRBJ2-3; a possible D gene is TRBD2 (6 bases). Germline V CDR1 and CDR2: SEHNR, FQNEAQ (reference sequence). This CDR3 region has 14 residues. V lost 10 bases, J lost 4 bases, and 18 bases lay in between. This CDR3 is CATTPVGEADTQYF. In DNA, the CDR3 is TGTGCCACCACCCCTGTGGGGGAGGCAGATACGCAGTATTTT.

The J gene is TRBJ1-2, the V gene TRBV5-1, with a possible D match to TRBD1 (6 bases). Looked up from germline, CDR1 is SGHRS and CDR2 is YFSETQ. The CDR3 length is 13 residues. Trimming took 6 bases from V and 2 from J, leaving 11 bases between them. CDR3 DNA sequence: TGCGCCAGCAACCCAGACAGGAACTATGGCTACACCTTC. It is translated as CASNPDRNYGYTF.

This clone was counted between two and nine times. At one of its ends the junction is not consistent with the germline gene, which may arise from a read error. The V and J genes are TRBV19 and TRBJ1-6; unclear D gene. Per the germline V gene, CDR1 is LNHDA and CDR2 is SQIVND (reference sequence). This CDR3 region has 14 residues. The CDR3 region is CASRLNSDSTIGYF. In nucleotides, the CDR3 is TGTGCCAGCCGGCTAAATTCGGACTCGACCATTGGGTACTTT.

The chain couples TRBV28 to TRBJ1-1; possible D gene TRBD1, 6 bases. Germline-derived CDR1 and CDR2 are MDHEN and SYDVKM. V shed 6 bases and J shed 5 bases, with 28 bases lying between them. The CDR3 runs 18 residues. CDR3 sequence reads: CASRRRDNRVGVETEAFF. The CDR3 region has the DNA TGTGCCAGCAGACGAAGGGATAACAGGGTAGGAGTGGAAACTGAAGCTTTCTTT.

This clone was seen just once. The CDR3 sequence is CASSYSAGPSHF. The CDR3 DNA reads TGTGCCAGCAGTTACTCCGCGGGCCCTTCACATTTT. The rearrangement uses TRBV6-6 and TRBJ1-5; D remains ambiguous. Trimming removed 0 bases at V and 16 bases at J, with 13 bases between. The CDR3 runs to 12 residues. The germline gives CDR1 MNHNY, CDR2 SVGAGI (reference sequence).

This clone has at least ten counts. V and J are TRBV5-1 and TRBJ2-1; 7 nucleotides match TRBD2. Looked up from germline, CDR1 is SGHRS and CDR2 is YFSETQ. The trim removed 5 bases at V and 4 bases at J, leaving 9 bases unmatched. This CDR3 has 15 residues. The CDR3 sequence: CASRTRLAEYNEQFF. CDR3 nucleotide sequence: TGCGCCAGCAGAACAAGGCTAGCGGAATACAATGAGCAGTTCTTC.

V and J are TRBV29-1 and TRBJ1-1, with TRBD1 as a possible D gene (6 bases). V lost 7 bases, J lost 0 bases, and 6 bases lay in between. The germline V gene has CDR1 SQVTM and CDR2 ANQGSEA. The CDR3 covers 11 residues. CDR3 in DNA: TGCAGCGGACAGGTGAACACTGAAGCTTTCTTT. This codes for CSGQVNTEAFF.

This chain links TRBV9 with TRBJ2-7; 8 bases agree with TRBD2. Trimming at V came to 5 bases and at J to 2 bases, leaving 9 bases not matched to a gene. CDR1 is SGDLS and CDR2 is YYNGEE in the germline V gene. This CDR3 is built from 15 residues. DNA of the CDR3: TGTGCCAGCAGTCGCCTGGGTAGCGGGGCCTACGAGCAGTACTTC. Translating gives CASSRLGSGAYEQYF. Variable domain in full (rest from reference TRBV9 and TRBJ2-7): DSGVTQTPKHLITATGQRVTLRCSPRSGDLSVYWYQQSLDQGLQFLIQYYNGEERAKGNILERFSAQQFPDLHSELNLSSLELGDSALYFCASSRLGSGAYEQYFGPGTRLTVT.

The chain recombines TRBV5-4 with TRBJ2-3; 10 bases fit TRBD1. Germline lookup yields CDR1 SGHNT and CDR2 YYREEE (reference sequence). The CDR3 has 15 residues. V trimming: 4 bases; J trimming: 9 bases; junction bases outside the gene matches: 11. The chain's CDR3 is CASSPQDRGMGTQYF. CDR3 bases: TGTGCCAGCAGCCCCCAGGACAGGGGGATGGGAACGCAGTATTTT.

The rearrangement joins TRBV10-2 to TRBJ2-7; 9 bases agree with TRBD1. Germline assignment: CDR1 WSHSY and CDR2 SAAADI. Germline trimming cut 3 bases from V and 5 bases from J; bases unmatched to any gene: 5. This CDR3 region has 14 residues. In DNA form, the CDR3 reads TGCGCCAGCAGTGACCGGGACAGGGTCCACGAGCAGTACTTC. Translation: CASSDRDRVHEQYF.

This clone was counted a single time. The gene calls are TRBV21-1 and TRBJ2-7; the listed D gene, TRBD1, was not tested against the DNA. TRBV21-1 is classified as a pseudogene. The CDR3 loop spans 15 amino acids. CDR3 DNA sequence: TGTGCCAGCAGCCGGAACAGGGGGTACTCCTACGAGCAGTACTTC. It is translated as CASSRNRGYSYEQYF.

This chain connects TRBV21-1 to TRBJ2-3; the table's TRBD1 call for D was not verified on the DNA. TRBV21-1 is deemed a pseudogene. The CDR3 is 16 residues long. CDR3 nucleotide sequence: TGTGCCAGCAGCAAAGCCAAGGGGCAGGGTTCAGATACGCAGTATTTT. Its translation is CASSKAKGQGSDTQYF.

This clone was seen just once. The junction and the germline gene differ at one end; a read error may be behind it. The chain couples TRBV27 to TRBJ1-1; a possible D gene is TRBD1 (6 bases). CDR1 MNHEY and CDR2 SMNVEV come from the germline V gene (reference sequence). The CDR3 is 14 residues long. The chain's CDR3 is CASSLSGVGTEAFF. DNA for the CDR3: TGTGCCAGCAGTCTATCAGGGGTTGGGACTGAAGCTTTCTTT.

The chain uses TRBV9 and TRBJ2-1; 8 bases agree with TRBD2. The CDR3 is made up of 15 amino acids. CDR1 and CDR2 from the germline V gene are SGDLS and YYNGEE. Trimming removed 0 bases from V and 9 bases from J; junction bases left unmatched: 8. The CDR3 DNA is TGTGCCAGCAGCGTAGATTCCAGCGGGAGAACTGAGCAGTTCTTC. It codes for CASSVDSSGRTEQFF.